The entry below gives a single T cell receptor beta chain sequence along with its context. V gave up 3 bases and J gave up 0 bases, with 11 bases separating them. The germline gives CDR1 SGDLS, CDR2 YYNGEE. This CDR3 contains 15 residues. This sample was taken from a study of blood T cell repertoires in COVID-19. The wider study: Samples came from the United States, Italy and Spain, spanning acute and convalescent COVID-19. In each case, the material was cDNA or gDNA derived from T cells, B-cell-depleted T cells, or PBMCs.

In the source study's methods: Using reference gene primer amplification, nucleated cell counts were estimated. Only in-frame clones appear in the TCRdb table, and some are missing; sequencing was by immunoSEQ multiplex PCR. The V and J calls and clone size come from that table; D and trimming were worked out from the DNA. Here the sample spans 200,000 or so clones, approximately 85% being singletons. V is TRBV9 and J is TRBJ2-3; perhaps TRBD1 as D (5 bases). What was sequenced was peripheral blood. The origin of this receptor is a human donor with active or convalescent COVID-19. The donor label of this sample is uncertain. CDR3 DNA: TGTGCCAGCAGCGCAGACAGCTCTAGCACAGATACGCAGTATTTT. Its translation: CASSADSSSTDTQYF.